This T cell receptor beta chain was sequenced in a study of blood T cell repertoires in COVID-19. Study-wide context: COVID-19 samples collected from the United States, Italy and Spain covered acute and convalescent phases. Nucleic acid was either cDNA or gDNA, and it came from T cells, B-cell-depleted T cells, or PBMCs.

Original methodology: Amplification with reference gene primers provided the estimates of nucleated cell counts. Some clones are missing from TCRdb's copy, which holds only in-frame ones; the method was immunoSEQ multiplex PCR. Clonal size and the V and J genes are those of that table, whereas D and trimming came from the DNA. The profile shows about 150,000 clones, more than 85% of them singletons. Sequencing was carried out using peripheral blood. This receptor was identified in a man in his forties or fifties with acute or convalescent COVID-19.

In DNA form, the CDR3 reads TGTGCCAGCAGTACAGGGATCCACAATCAGCCCCAGCATTTT. Encoded protein: CASSTGIHNQPQHF. The J gene is TRBJ1-5, the V gene TRBV27; D is perhaps TRBD1 (6 bases). V lost 5 bases, J lost 3 bases, and 11 bases lay in between. Germline V gene sequence: CDR1 MNHEY, CDR2 SMNVEV (reference sequence). CDR3 length: 14 residues.